This TCR beta chain was recorded in a study of T cell responses to AZD1222 COVID-19 vaccine. Regarding the study as a whole: Regions left unmutated in variants are reportedly the target of nearly half of spike-specific TCRs.

This clone was found once. Its specificity is not known. Repertoires were generated with immunoSEQ multiplex PCR, while TCRdb's copy carries only in-frame clones and drops some. This sample has around 99,000 clones; approximately 89% occur once, and the top ten carry around 8.3%. V was shortened by 6 bases and J by 5 bases, with 4 bases between the two germline ends. CDR3 size: 10 residues. Germline lookup yields CDR1 SNHLY and CDR2 FYNNEI. The TCR sequence derives from an adult who received the AZD1222 COVID-19 vaccine. This sequence joins TRBV2 and TRBJ2-5; unclear D gene. This specimen consisted of peripheral blood, obtained 28 days after the second AZD1222 dose. The CDR3 DNA sequence: TGTGCCAGCAGGGTTGAGACCCAGTACTTC. It yields the protein CASRVETQYF. The complete variable domain, with remaining parts taken from reference TRBV2 and TRBJ2-5, reads EPEVTQTPSHQVTQMGQEVILRCVPISNHLYFYWYRQILGQKVEFLVSFYNNEISEKSEIFDDQFSVERPDGSNFTLKIRSTKLEDSAMYFCASRVETQYFGPGTRLLVL.